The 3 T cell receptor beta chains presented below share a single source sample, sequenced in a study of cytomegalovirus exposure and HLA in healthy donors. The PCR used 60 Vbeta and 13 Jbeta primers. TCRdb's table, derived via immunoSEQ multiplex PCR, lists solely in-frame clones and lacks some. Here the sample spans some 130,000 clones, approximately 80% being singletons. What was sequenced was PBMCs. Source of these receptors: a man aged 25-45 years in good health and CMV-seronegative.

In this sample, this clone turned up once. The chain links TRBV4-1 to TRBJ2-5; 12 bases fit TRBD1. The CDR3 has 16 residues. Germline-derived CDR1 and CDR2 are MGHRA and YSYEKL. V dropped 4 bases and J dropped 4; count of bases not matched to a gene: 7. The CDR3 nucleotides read TGCGCCAGCAGCCGAACCGGGACAGGGGGCCGAGAGACCCAGTACTTC. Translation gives CASSRTGTGGRETQYF.

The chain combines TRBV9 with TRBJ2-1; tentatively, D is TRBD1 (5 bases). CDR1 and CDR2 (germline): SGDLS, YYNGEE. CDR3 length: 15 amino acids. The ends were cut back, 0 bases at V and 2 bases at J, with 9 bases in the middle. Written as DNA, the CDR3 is TGTGCCAGCAGCGTAGGTCAGGGCCCCTACAATGAGCAGTTCTTC. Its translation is CASSVGQGPYNEQFF.

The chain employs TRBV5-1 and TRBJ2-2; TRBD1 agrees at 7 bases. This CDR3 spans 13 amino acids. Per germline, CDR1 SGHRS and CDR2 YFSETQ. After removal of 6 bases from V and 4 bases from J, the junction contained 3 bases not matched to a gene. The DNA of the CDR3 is TGCGCCAGCAACAGGGGAAGCACCGGGGAGCTGTTTTTT. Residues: CASNRGSTGELFF.